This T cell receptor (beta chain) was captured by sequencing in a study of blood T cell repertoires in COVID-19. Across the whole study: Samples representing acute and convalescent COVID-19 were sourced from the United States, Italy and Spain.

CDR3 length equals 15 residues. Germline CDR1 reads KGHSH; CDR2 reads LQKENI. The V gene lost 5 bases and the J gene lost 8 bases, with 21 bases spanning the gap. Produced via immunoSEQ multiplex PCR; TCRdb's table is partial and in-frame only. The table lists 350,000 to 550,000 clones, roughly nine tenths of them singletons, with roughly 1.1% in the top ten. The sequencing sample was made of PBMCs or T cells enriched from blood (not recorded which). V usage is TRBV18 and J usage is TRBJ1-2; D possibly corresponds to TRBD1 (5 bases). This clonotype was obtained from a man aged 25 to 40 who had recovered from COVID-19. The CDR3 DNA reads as TGTGCCAGCTCAGCCATTTCAGGGTCTGATTACGGCTACACCTTC. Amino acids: CASSAISGSDYGYTF.